The TCR beta chain under discussion was sequenced for a study of CD8+ T cells in alopecia areata. Separation by sorting yielded CD4+ and CD8+ T cells from PBMCs. Study-level points and caveats: Normal-skin resident alphabeta T cells also appear among scalp sample sequences. Mice showed clearer TCR sharing than patients did, a gap that was possibly HLA-related. Greater clonality was observed in lesional scalp samples, especially alopecia totalis/universalis, versus normal scalp.

The CDR3 sequence is 15 residues long. Losses at the gene ends were 4 bases for V and 3 bases for J; bases not matched to a gene: 6. Germline V CDR1 and CDR2: SGHVS, FNYEAQ. RNA was extracted and reverse transcribed into cDNA as the sequencing template. Using immunoSEQ multiplex PCR, the repertoire was profiled, and TCRdb retains in-frame clones only, with some absent. This table has around 150,000 clones, 62% appearing once. As for this clone: Its antigen is undetermined.

The sequenced material came from CD8+ T cells sorted from blood. The chain is built from TRBV7-6 and TRBJ2-5; 9 bases fit TRBD1. This TCR derives from a human donor in good health. CDR3 region: CASSSVRDREETQYF. In DNA, the CDR3 is TGTGCCAGCAGCTCAGTCCGGGACAGGGAAGAGACCCAGTACTTC.